This T cell receptor (beta chain) emerged from a study of CD8 T cells in Susac syndrome. Germline V gives CDR1 PRHDT, CDR2 FYEKMQ (reference sequence). The CDR3 sequence is 18 residues long. J lost 3 bases, V lost 0 bases, and 12 bases had no gene match. CD8+ and CD4+ blood T cells underwent TCR beta sequencing. Random hexamers served to reverse transcribe roughly 0.45 to 1 ug RNA. Amplification of TCR beta CDR3 used immunoSEQ multiplex PCR across 54 Vbeta and 13 Jbeta. From the immunoSEQ multiplex PCR reads, TCRdb called clonotypes with MiXCR, one entry per CDR3 protein. The sample has about 430,000 distinct CDR3 sequences, approximately 89% seen once.

Sequenced material: CD8+ T cells from PBMCs. The source is a human donor with multiple sclerosis. The chain uses TRBV13 and TRBJ2-3; 7 bases match TRBD1. The CDR3 loop is CASSLGHSDRVGTDTQYF. Written as DNA, the CDR3 is TGTGCCAGCAGCTTAGGCCACTCCGACAGGGTGGGGACAGATACGCAGTATTTT.